The 15 T cell receptor beta chains below were found in one sample sequenced in a study of shared clonotypes between healthy human individuals. TCRdb keeps only in-frame clones here, not all; method: immunoSEQ multiplex PCR. The data contain under 1,100,000 clones, about 80% of them seen just once; the ten biggest clones take up approximately 1.3%. The sequencing input was memory CD4+ T cells sorted from blood. As to subset: CD45RA-negative fraction. These receptors all come from a man aged 18 to 30 in good health.

V is TRBV27 and J is TRBJ1-6; 9 bases line up with TRBD1. CDR3 length equals 16 residues. The germline gives CDR1 MNHEY, CDR2 SMNVEV (reference sequence). Germline trimming cut 1 base from V and 5 bases from J; bases unmatched to any gene: 3. In DNA, the CDR3 is TGTGCCAGCAGTTTATTGGGACAGGGAAATAATTCACCCCTCCACTTT. Its translation: CASSLLGQGNNSPLHF.

This clone was observed a handful of times. The V gene is TRBV11-2, the J gene TRBJ2-1, with TRBD1 identical over 8 bases. Germline CDR1 SGHAT, CDR2 FQNNGV. The V and J ends lost 5 bases and 0 bases, in that order; junction bases with no gene match: 6. CDR3 length: 16 residues. CDR3 nucleotide sequence: TGTGCCAGCAGCCAGGGGACAGGAAGCTCCTACAATGAGCAGTTCTTC. This codes for CASSQGTGSSYNEQFF.

This clone has a handful of counts. The CDR3 sequence is CASSAGTESNQPQHF. CDR3 coding DNA: TGTGCCAGTAGTGCGGGGACGGAAAGCAATCAGCCCCAGCATTTT. This rearrangement joins TRBV19 to TRBJ1-5; D possibly corresponds to TRBD1 (5 bases). Per germline, CDR1 LNHDA and CDR2 SQIVND (reference sequence). V lost 5 bases, J lost 1 base, and 12 bases lay in between. CDR3 length equals 15 residues. Combining the CDR3 with reference TRBV19 and TRBJ1-5 gives the whole variable domain DGGITQSPKYLFRKEGQNVTLSCEQNLNHDAMYWYRQDPGQGLRLIYYSQIVNDFQKGDIAEGYSVSREKKESFPLTVTSAQKNPTAFYLCASSAGTESNQPQHFGDGTRLSIL.

This chain joins TRBV2 and TRBJ2-1; weak D call: TRBD1 (5 bases). The CDR3 runs to 12 residues. The V end lost 6 bases, the J end lost 6 bases, and 9 bases lay between the germline ends. Germline CDR1 reads SNHLY; CDR2 reads FYNNEI. CDR3 coding DNA: TGTGCCAGCAGCACCGACAGCAATGAGCAGTTCTTC. Its protein is CASSTDSNEQFF.

The chain combines TRBV7-2 with TRBJ2-1; 9 nucleotides line up with TRBD2. This CDR3 has 16 residues. Germline V gene lookup returns CDR1 SGHTA and CDR2 FQGNSA. J gave up 8 bases and V 3 bases, and 11 bases lay outside the gene matches. CDR3 DNA sequence: TGTGCCAGCAGCTTGCCTCCGGGACTAGCCGACCATGAGCAGTTCTTC. It encodes CASSLPPGLADHEQFF.

This chain links TRBV5-4 with TRBJ2-1; D remains unclear. With 4 bases removed from V and 5 bases from J, the gap between germline ends came to 7 bases. There are 12 residues in the CDR3. Germline V gene data show CDR1 as SGHNT and CDR2 as YYREEE (reference sequence). CDR3 loop: CASSLQNNEQFF. DNA for the CDR3: TGTGCCAGCAGCCTGCAGAACAATGAGCAGTTCTTC.

The chain is built from TRBV4-2 and TRBJ2-5, with 11 bases lining up with TRBD2. The CDR3 is 17 amino acids. V was clipped by 1 base and J by 0 bases; unmatched bases: 4. Looked up from germline, CDR1 is LGHNA and CDR2 is YNFKEQ. The CDR3 protein is CASSQGGLAANQETQYF. In DNA, the CDR3 is TGTGCCAGCAGCCAAGGGGGACTAGCGGCGAACCAAGAGACCCAGTACTTC.

This clone has more than one count but fewer than ten. This chain connects TRBV6-4 to TRBJ2-7; D remains unclear. CDR1 MRHNA and CDR2 SNTAGT come from the germline V gene. The CDR3 sequence is 15 residues long. Trimming cost V 6 bases and J 5 bases, with 20 bases left between them. As DNA, the CDR3 is TGTGCCAGCAGGTTACTGGACCCTAGGGTGAACGAGCAGTACTTC. Its translation is CASRLLDPRVNEQYF.

This clone was seen once. The identical CDR3 is also encoded by other nucleotide sequences in the sample. The chain couples TRBV28 to TRBJ1-2; unclear D gene. This CDR3 spans 12 amino acids. The ends were cut back, 3 bases at V and 4 bases at J, with 6 bases in the middle. The germline V gene has CDR1 MDHEN and CDR2 SYDVKM. The CDR3 spells CASSLGLYGYTF. CDR3 in DNA: TGTGCCAGCAGTTTGGGCCTCTATGGCTACACCTTC.

The CDR3 DNA reads as TGTGCCAGCAGTGAGACAGGGTACAATCAGCCCCAGCATTTT. Translated: CASSETGYNQPQHF. This chain joins TRBV25-1 and TRBJ1-5; 7 bases agree with TRBD1. The V segment lost 3 bases and the J segment 3 bases; nucleotides outside the gene matches: 2. Germline lookup yields CDR1 MGHDK and CDR2 SYGVNS. The CDR3 sequence is 14 residues long.

This clone was detected many times. The gene calls are TRBV2 and TRBJ2-7; tentatively, D is TRBD1 or TRBD2 (5 bases each). V dropped 4 bases and J dropped 6 bases, with 10 bases sitting between them. The length of the CDR3 is 12 residues. CDR1 and CDR2 (germline): SNHLY, FYNNEI. In DNA form, the CDR3 reads TGTGCCAGCAGTGGGGGGTTTCGCGAGCAGTACTTC. It specifies CASSGGFREQYF.

The chain uses TRBV9 and TRBJ2-7; 8 nucleotides align to TRBD1. J lost 3 bases, V lost 0 bases, and 5 bases had no gene match. CDR1 and CDR2 from the germline V gene are SGDLS and YYNGEE. The CDR3 extends over 15 amino acids. In nucleotides, the CDR3 is TGTGCCAGCAGCGTAGGGACAGGGAGCCTCTACGAGCAGTACTTC. Translating it yields CASSVGTGSLYEQYF.

The V gene is TRBV5-1, the J gene TRBJ2-3; maybe TRBD2 (6 bases). The germline CDR1 and CDR2 sequences are SGHRS and YFSETQ. V was cut by 3 bases and J by 3 bases, with 11 bases left in between. The CDR3 has 14 residues. CDR3 bases: TGCGCCAGCAGCTCCGGGACTTTTACAGATACGCAGTATTTT. Translation: CASSSGTFTDTQYF.

The chain combines TRBV10-3 with TRBJ1-2; D unclear. V was pared by 3 bases and J by 10 bases, with 15 bases between. CDR1 ENHRY and CDR2 SYGVKD come from the germline V gene. This CDR3 has 13 amino acids. The CDR3 spells CAISDAAERDYTF. The CDR3 region has the DNA TGTGCCATCAGTGACGCAGCAGAACGGGACTACACCTTC.

This clone was detected only a few times. This sequence joins TRBV5-6 and TRBJ2-5; perhaps TRBD1 as D (6 bases). Germline V gene data show CDR1 as SGHDT and CDR2 as YYEEEE. The V gene lost 3 bases and the J gene lost 2 bases, with 11 bases spanning the gap. The CDR3 totals 14 residues. The chain's CDR3 is CASSSGQKQETQYF. The CDR3, as DNA: TGTGCCAGCAGCTCAGGACAGAAACAAGAGACCCAGTACTTC.